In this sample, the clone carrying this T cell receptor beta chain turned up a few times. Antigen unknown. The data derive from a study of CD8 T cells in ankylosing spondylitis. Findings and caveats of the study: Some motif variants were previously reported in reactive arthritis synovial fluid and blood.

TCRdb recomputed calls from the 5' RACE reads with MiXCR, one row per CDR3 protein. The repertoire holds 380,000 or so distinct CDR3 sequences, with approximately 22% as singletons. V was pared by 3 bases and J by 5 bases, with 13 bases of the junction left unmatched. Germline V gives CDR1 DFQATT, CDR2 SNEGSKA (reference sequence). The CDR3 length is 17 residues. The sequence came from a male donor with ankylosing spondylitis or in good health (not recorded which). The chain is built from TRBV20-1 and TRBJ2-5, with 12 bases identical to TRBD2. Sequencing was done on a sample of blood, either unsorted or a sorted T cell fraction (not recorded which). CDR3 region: CSASKTLLAGGRETQYF. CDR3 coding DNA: TGCAGTGCTAGTAAAACCCTCCTAGCGGGGGGGCGGGAGACCCAGTACTTC.